The clone carrying this T cell receptor (beta chain) was counted a few times. What it recognizes is unknown. TCRdb fed the 5' RACE reads into MiXCR, producing one record per CDR3 protein. The sample lists fewer than 30,000 distinct CDR3 sequences, approximately 13% occurring once. The source of the sample is a study of neurological immune-mediated disorders. Looked up from germline, CDR1 is MNHEY and CDR2 is SMNVEV (reference sequence). This CDR3 spans 19 amino acids. Trimming took 3 bases from V and 2 from J; bases not matched to a gene: 19. Notes on the study in general: Subjects shared no identical expanded-clone CDR3 amino acid sequences, suggesting private TCR-beta repertoires in all groups.

The chain carries TRBV27 and TRBJ2-7; TRBD2 agrees at 7 bases. The sequencing sample was made of PBMCs. This clonotype originated in a woman aged 55 to 70 with HTLV-1-associated myelopathy (HAM/TSP). DNA of the CDR3: TGTGCCAGCAGTTTCGGGGCTAGCGGTCTATGGGGGGAACCCTACGAGCAGTACTTC. It yields the protein CASSFGASGLWGEPYEQYF.